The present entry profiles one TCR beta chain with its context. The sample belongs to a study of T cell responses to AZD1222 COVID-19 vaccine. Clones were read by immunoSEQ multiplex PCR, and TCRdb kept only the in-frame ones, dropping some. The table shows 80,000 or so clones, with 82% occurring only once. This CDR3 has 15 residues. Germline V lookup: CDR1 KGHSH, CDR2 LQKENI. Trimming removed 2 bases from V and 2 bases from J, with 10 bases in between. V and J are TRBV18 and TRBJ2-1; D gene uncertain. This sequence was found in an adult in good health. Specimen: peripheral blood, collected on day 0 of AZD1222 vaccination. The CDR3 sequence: CASSPFSNPYNEQFF. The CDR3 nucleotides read TGTGCCAGCTCACCATTTTCTAACCCCTACAATGAGCAGTTCTTC.